This TCR beta chain emerged from a study of molecular identifiers for immune sequencing clone quantification. Germline loops: CDR1 MDHEN, CDR2 SYDVKM. The CDR3 totals 15 residues. About this clonotype: The junction differs from germline at one of its ends, possibly a read error.

Bulk TCR libraries used previously described methods and listed TCR primers. Using its own MiXCR run on the PCR reads, TCRdb lists one record per CDR3 protein. The table has about 630,000 distinct CDR3 sequences, roughly 27% seen once; the top ten hold about 0.73%. This TCR derives from a human donor in good health. Some libraries in this study had Jurkat cell RNA spiked in. V is TRBV28 and J is TRBJ1-4; D ambiguous. The sample taken for sequencing was naive CD8+ T cells from blood, with Jurkat cell RNA spiked in. The subset: FACS-sorted CD8+CD4-CCR7+CD45RA+ naive T cells. The CDR3 region has the DNA TGTGCCAGCCCCATTGGCGGGCCCGGGAATGAAAACCTGTTTTTT. This translates into CASPIGGPGNENLFF.